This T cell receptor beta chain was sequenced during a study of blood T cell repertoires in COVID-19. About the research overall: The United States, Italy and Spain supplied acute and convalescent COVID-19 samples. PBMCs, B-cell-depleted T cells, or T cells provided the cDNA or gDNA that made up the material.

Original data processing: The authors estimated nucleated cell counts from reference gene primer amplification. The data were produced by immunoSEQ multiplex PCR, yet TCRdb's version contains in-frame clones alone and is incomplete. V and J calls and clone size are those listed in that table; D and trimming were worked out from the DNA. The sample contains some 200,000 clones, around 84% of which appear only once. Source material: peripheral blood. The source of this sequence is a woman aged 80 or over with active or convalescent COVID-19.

The CDR3 bases are TGTGCCAGCAGCTCAAGGGGGGGTTTAAGCAATCAGCCCCAGCATTTT. Protein sequence: CASSSRGGLSNQPQHF. The rearrangement joins TRBV7-6 to TRBJ1-5; D perhaps matches TRBD1 (6 bases). The V end was cut by 4 bases, the J end by 1 base, with 14 bases between. CDR3 length equals 16 residues. CDR1 and CDR2 (germline): SGHVS, FNYEAQ.